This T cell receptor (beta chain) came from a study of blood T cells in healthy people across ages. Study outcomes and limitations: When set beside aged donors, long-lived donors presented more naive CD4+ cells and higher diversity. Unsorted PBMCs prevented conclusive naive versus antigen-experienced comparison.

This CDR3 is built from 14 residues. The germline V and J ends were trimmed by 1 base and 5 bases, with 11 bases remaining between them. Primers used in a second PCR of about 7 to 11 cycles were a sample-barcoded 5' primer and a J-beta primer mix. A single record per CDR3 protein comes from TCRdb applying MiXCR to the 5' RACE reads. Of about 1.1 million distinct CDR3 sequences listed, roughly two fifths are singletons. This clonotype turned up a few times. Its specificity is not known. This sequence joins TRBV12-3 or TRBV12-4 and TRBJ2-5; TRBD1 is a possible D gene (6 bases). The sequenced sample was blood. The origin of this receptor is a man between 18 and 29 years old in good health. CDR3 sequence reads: CASSLGRGSETQYF. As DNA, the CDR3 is TGTGCCAGCAGTTTAGGTAGGGGGTCGGAGACCCAGTACTTC.